This T cell receptor (beta chain) appears in the sequencing data of a study of T cells after posttransplantation cyclophosphamide. Points from the study as a whole: After PTCy, TRB diversity resembled that of CNI/methotrexate controls. Later blood repertoires were often dominated by clones from the donor CD8+ memory compartment.

V was shortened by 1 base and J by 6 bases, with 9 bases between the two germline ends. The CDR3 extends over 13 amino acids. The germline V gene has CDR1 MNHNS and CDR2 SASEGT. Remarks on this clone: Its antigen is still unknown.

Measured with immunoSEQ multiplex PCR; TCRdb has only the in-frame clones, and not every one. This repertoire shows tens of thousands of clones, approximately 86% found once; its top ten account for roughly 2.8%. The material sequenced was PBMCs. The V gene is TRBV6-1, the J gene TRBJ2-5; D remains ambiguous. The sequence derives from a man aged 25 to 40 with a blood cancer, CMV-positive, and with a related stem cell donor. The CDR3 DNA follows: TGTGCCAGCAGTGAAGACGAGGTAAAGACCCAGTACTTC. Translated: CASSEDEVKTQYF.